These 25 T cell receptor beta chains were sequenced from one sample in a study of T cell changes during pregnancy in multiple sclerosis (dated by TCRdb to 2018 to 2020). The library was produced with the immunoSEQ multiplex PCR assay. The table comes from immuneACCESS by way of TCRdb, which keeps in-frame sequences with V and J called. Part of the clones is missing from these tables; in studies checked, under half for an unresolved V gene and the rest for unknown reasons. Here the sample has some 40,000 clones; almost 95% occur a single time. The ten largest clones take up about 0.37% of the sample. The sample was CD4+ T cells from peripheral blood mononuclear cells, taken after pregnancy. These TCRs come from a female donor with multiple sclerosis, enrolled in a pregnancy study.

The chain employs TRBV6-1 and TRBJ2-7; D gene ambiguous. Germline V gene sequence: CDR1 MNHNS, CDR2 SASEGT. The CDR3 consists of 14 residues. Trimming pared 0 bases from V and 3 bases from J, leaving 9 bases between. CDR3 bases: TGTGCCAGCAGTGAAGCGGGCAGTCTCTACGAGCAGTACTTC. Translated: CASSEAGSLYEQYF.

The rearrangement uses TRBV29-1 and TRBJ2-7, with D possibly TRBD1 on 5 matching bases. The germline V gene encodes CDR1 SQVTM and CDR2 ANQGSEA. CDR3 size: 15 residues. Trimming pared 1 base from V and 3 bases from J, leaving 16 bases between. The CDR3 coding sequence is TGCAGCGTTGAAGGGTCAGGGTCGAACTACTACGAGCAGTACTTC. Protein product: CSVEGSGSNYYEQYF.

This chain's CDR3 is CASSQGDRVAFF. CDR3 in DNA: TGTGCCAGCAGCCAAGGGGACAGGGTGGCTTTCTTT. The chain uses TRBV9 and TRBJ1-1, with 9 bases aligning to TRBD1. The ends lost 4 bases at V and 11 bases at J; junction bases unmatched: 6. This CDR3 region has 12 residues. Germline CDR1 is SGDLS and CDR2 is YYNGEE.

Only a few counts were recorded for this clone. The CDR3 DNA reads as TGTGCCAGCATGGAGGGTTCCTTTATGGGCTACGAGCAGTACTTC. Residues: CASMEGSFMGYEQYF. The V and J genes are TRBV6-5 and TRBJ2-7; D is perhaps TRBD2 (6 bases). V lost 7 bases to trimming and J lost 3 bases, with 19 bases between them. This CDR3 comprises 15 residues. Per the germline V gene, CDR1 is MNHEY and CDR2 is SVGAGI.

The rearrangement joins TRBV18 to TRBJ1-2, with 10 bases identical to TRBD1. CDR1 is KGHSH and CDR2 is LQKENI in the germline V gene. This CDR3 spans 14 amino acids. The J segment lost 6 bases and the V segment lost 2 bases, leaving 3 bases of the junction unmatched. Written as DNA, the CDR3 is TGTGCCAGCTCACCATTCGGGACAGGGGATGGCTACACCTTC. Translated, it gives CASSPFGTGDGYTF.

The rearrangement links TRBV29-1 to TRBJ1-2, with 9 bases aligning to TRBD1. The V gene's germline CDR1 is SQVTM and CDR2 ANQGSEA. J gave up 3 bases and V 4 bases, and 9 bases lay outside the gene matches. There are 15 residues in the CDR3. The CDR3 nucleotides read TGCAGCGTTGCTCCCGGACAGGGGAGCGACTATGGCTACACCTTC. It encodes CSVAPGQGSDYGYTF.

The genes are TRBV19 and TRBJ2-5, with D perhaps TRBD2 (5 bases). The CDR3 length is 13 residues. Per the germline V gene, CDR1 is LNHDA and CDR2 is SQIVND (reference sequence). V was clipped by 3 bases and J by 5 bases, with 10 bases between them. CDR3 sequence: CASSMGRGETQYF. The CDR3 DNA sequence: TGTGCCAGTAGTATGGGCAGAGGGGAGACCCAGTACTTC.

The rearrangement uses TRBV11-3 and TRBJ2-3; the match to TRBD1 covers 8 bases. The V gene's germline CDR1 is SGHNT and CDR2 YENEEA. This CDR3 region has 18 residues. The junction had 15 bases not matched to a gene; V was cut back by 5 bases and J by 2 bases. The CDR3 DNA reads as TGTGCCAGCAGCCTTAGAGAGGGTGGACAGGGAGACACAGATACGCAGTATTTT. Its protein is CASSLREGGQGDTDTQYF. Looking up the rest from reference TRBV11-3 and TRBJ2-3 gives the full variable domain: EAGVVQSPRYKIIEKKQPVAFWCNPISGHNTLYWYLQNLGQGPELLIRYENEEAVDDSQLPKDRFSAERLKGVDSTLKIQPAELGDSAVYLCASSLREGGQGDTDTQYFGPGTRLTVL.

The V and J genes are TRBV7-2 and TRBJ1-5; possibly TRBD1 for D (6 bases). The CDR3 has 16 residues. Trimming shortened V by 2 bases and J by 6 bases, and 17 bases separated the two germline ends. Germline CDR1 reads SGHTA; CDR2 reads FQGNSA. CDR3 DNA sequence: TGTGCCAGCAGCTTAAAGGCATCAGGGGTCGGTCAGCCCCAGCATTTT. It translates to CASSLKASGVGQPQHF.

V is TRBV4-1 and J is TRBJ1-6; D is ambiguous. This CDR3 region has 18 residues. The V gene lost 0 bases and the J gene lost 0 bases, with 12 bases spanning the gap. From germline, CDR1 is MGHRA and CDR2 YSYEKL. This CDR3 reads CASSQDFTPRSYNSPLHF. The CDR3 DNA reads TGCGCCAGCAGCCAAGACTTCACACCTCGCTCCTATAATTCACCCCTCCACTTT.

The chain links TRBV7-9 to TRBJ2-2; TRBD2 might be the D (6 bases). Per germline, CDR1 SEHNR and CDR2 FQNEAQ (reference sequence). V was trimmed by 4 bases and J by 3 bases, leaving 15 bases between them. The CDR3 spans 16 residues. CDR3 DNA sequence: TGTGCCAGCAGCTCGGGACCCGGGAGTGACACCGGGGAGCTGTTTTTT. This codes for CASSSGPGSDTGELFF.

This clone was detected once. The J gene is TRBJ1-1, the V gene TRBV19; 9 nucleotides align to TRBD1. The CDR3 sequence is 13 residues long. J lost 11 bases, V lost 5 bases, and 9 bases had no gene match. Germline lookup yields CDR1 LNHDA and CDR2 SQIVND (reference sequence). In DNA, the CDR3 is TGTGCCAGTAGTTCACGGACAGGGGAGAAGGCTTTCTTT. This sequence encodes CASSSRTGEKAFF.

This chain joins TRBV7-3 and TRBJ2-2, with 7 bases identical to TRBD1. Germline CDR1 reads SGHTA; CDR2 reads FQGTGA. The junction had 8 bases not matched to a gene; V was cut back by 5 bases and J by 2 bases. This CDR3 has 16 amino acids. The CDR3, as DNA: TGTGCCAGCAGCCGAATACAGGGGACAAACACCGGGGAGCTGTTTTTT. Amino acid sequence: CASSRIQGTNTGELFF.

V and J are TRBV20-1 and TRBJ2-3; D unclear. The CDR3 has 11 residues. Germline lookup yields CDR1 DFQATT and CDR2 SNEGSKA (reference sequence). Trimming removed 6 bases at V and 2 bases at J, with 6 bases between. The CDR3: CSATHTDTQYF. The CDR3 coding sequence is TGCAGTGCCACACACACAGATACGCAGTATTTT.

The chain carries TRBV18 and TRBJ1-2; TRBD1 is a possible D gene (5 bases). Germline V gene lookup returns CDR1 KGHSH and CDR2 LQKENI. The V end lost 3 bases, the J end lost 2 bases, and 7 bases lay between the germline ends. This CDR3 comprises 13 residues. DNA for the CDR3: TGTGCCAGCTCACCTTCAGGGAACTATGGCTACACCTTC. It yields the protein CASSPSGNYGYTF. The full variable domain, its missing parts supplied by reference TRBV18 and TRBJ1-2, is NAGVMQNPRHLVRRRGQEARLRCSPMKGHSHVYWYRQLPEEGLKFMVYLQKENIIDESGMPKERFSAEFPKEGPSILRIQQVVRGDSAAYFCASSPSGNYGYTFGSGTRLTVV.

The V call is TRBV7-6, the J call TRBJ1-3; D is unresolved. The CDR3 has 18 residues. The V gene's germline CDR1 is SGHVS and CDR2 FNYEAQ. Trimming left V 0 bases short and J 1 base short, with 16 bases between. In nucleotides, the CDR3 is TGTGCCAGCAGCTTAGCCTCTGAGGCCGCGAAGTCTGGAAACACCATATATTTT. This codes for CASSLASEAAKSGNTIYF.

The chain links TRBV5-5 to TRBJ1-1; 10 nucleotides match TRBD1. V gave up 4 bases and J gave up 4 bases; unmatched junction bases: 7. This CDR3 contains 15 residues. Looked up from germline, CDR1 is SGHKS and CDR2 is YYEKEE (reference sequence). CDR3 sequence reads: CASSGPGTGVTEAFF. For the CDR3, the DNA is TGTGCCAGCAGCGGACCCGGGACAGGGGTCACTGAAGCTTTCTTT.

The CDR3 reads CSVQGGGSFNEQFF. The CDR3 DNA follows: TGCAGCGTTCAAGGAGGGGGCTCGTTCAATGAGCAGTTCTTC. The chain recombines TRBV29-1 with TRBJ2-1; D perhaps matches TRBD1 (7 bases). Germline CDR1 is SQVTM and CDR2 is ANQGSEA. The CDR3 runs 14 residues. Trimming stripped 5 bases from V and 6 bases from J, with 17 bases between.

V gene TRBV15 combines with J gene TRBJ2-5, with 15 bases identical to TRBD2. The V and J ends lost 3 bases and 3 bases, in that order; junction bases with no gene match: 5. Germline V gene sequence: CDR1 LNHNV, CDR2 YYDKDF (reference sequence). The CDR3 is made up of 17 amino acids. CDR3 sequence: CATSSRGLAGGKETQYF. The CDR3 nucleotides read TGTGCCACCAGCAGCCGGGGACTAGCGGGGGGAAAAGAGACCCAGTACTTC.

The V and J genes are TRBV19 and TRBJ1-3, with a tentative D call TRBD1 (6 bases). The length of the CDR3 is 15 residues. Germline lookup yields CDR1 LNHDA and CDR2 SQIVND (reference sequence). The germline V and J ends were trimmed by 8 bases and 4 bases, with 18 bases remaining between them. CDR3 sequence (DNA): TGTGCCAGTTTCCCCGGGACATCTCAAGGAAACACCATATATTTT. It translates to CASFPGTSQGNTIYF.

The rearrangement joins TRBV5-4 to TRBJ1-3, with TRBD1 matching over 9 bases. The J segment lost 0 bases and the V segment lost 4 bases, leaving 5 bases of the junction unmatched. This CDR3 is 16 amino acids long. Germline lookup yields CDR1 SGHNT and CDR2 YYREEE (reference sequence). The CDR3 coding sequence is TGTGCCAGCAGCCACGGGACAGGGTCCTCTGGAAACACCATATATTTT. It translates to CASSHGTGSSGNTIYF.

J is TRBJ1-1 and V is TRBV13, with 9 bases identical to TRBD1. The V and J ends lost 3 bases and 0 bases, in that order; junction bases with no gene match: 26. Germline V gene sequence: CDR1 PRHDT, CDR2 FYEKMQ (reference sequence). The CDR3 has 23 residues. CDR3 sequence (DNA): TGTGCCAGCAGCTTTACTCGTGTCGGGTCCACGATTACAGGGGGCGGGATGAACACTGAAGCTTTCTTT. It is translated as CASSFTRVGSTITGGGMNTEAFF. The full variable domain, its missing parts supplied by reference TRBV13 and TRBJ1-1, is AAGVIQSPRHLIKEKRETATLKCYPIPRHDTVYWYQQGPGQDPQFLISFYEKMQSDKGSIPDRFSAQQFSDYHSELNMSSLELGDSALYFCASSFTRVGSTITGGGMNTEAFFGQGTRLTVV.

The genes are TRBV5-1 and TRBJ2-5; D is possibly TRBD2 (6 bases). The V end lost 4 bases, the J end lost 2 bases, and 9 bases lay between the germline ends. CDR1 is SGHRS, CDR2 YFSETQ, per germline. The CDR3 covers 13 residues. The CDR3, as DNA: TGCGCCAGCAGCCCCGGGACTCAAGAGACCCAGTACTTC. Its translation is CASSPGTQETQYF.

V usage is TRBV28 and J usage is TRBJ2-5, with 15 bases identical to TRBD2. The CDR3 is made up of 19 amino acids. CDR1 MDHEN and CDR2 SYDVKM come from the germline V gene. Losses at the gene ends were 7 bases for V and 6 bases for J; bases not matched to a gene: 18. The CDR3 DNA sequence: TGTGCCAGCATCTACAGGTTGGGGAGGACTAGCGGGGGGGCGAAGACCCAGTACTTC. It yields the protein CASIYRLGRTSGGAKTQYF.

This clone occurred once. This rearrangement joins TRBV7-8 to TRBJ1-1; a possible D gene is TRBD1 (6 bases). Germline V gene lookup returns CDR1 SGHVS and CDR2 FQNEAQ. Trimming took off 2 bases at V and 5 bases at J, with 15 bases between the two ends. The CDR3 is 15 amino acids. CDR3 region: CASSLMGGAGTEAFF. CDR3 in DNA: TGTGCCAGCAGCTTAATGGGGGGGGCCGGGACTGAAGCTTTCTTT.